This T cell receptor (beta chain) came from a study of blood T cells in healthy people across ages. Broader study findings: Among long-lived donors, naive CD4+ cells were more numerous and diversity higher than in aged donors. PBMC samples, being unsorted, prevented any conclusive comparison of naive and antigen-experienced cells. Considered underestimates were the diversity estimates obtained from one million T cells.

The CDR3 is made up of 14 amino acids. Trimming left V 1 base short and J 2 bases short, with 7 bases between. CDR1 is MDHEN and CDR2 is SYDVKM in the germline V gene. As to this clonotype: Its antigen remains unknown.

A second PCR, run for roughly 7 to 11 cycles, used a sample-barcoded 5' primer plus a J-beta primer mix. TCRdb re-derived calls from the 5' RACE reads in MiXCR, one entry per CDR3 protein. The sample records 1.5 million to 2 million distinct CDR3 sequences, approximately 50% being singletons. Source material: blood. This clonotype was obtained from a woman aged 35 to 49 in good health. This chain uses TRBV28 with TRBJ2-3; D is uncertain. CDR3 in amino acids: CASSLSPYTDTQYF. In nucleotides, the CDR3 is TGTGCCAGCAGTTTATCCCCGTACACAGATACGCAGTATTTT.